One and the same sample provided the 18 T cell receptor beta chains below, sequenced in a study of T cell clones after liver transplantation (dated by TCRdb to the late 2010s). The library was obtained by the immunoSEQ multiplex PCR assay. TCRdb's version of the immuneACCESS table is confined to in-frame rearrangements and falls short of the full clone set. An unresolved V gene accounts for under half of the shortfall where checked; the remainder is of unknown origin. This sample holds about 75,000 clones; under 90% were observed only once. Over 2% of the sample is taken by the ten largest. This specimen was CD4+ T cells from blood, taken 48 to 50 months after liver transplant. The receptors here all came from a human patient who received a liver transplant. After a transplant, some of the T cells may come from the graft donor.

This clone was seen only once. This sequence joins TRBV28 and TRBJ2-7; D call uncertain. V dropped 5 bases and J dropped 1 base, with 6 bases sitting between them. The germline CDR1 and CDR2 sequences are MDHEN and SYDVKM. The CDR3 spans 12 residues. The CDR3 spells CASSMGSYEQYF. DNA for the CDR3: TGTGCCAGCAGTATGGGGTCCTACGAGCAGTACTTC. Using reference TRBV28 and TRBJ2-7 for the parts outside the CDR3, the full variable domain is DVKVTQSSRYLVKRTGEKVFLECVQDMDHENMFWYRQDPGLGLRLIYFSYDVKMKEKGDIPEGYSVSREKKERFSLILESASTNQTSMYLCASSMGSYEQYFGPGTRLTVT.

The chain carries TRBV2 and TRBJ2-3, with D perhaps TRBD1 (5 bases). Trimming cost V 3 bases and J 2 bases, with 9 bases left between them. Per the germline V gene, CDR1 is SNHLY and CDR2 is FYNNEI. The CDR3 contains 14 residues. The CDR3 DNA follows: TGTGCCAGCAGTGACAGGACATTCACAGATACGCAGTATTTT. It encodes CASSDRTFTDTQYF.

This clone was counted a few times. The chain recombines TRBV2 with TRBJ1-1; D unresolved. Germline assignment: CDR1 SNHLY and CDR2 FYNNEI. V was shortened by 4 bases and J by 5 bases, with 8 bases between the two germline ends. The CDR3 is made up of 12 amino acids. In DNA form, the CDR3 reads TGTGCCAGCAGTGGGGAGTGGACTGAAGCTTTCTTT. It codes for CASSGEWTEAFF.

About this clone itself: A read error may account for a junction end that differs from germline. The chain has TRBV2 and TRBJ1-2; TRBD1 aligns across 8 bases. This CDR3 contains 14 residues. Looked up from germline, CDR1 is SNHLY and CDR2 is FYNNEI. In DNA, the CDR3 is TGTGCCAGCAGCGAAGGGGACAGGTCCTATGGCTACACCTTC. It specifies CASSEGDRSYGYTF.

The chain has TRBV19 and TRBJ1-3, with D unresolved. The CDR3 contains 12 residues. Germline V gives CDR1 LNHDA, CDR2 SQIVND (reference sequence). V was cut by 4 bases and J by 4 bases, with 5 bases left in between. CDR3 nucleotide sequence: TGTGCCAGTAGTACCCAAGGAAACACCATATATTTT. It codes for CASSTQGNTIYF.

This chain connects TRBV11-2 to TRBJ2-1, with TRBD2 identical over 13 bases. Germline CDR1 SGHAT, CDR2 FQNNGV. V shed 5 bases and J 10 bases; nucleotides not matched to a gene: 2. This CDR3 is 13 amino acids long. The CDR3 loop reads CASSPGLAGEQFF. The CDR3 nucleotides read TGTGCCAGCAGCCCGGGACTAGCGGGGGAGCAGTTCTTC.

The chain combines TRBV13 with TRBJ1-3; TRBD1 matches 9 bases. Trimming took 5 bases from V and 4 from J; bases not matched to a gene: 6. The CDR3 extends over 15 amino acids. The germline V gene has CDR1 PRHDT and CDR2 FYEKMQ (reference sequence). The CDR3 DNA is TGTGCCAGCAGCAACGCCGGGACAGGGGGAAACACCATATATTTT. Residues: CASSNAGTGGNTIYF.

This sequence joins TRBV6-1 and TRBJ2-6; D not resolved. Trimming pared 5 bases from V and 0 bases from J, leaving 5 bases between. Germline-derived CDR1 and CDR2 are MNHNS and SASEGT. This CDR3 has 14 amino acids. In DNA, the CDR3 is TGTGCCAGCAGTCGAAGCTCTGGGGCCAACGTCCTGACTTTC. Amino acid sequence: CASSRSSGANVLTF.

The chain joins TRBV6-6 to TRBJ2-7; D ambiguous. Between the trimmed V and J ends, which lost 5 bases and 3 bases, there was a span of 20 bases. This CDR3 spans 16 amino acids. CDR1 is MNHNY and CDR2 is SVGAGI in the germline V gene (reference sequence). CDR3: CASSPTHPRGHYEQYF. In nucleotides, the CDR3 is TGTGCCAGCAGTCCTACTCACCCGCGTGGTCACTACGAGCAGTACTTC.

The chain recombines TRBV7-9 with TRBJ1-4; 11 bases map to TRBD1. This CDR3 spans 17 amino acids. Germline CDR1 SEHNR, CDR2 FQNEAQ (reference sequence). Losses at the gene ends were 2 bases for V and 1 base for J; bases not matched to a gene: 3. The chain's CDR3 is CASSLRDRGITNEKLFF. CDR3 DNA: TGTGCCAGCAGCTTAAGGGACAGGGGGATAACTAATGAAAAACTGTTTTTT.

The CDR3 protein is CASSVATGRTDTQYF. CDR3 sequence (DNA): TGTGCCAGCAGCGTAGCTACGGGGAGGACAGATACGCAGTATTTT. The rearrangement uses TRBV9 and TRBJ2-3, with D possibly being TRBD2 (6 bases). The CDR3 has 15 amino acids. From germline, CDR1 is SGDLS and CDR2 YYNGEE. Between the trimmed V and J ends, which lost 0 bases and 3 bases, there was a span of 11 bases.

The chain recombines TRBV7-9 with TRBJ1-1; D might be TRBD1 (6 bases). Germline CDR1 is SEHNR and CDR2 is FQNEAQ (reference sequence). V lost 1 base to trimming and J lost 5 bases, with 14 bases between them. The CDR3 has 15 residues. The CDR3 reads CASSLVPGRGTEAFF. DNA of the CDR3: TGTGCCAGCAGCTTAGTACCGGGGAGGGGGACTGAAGCTTTCTTT. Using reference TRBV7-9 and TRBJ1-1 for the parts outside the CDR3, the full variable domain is DTGVSQNPRHKITKRGQNVTFRCDPISEHNRLYWYRQTLGQGPEFLTYFQNEAQLEKSRLLSDRFSAERPKGSFSTLEIQRTEQGDSAMYLCASSLVPGRGTEAFFGQGTRLTVV.

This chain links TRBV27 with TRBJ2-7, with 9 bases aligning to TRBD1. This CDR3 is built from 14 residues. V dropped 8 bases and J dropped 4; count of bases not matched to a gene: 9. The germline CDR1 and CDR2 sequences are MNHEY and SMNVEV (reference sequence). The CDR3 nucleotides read TGTGCCAGCGGGGGGGGACAGGGAAAATACGAGCAGTACTTC. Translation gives CASGGGQGKYEQYF.

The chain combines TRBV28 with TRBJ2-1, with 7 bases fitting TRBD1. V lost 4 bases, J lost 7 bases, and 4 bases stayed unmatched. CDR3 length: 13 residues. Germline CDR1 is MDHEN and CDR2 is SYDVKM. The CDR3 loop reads CASSSTRGNEQFF. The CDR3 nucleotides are TGTGCCAGCAGTTCGACCAGGGGGAATGAGCAGTTCTTC.

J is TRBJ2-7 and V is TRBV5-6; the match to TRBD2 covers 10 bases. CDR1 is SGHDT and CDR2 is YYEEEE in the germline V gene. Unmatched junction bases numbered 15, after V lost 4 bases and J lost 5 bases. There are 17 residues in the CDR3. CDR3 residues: CASSHRVGLAGVNEQYF. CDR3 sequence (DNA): TGTGCCAGCAGCCATCGGGTAGGGCTAGCGGGAGTTAACGAGCAGTACTTC.

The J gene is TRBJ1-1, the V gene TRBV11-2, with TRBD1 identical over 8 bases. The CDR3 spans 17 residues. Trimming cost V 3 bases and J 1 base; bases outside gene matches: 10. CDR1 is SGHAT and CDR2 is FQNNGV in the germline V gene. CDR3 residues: CASSFTGGGPWNTEAFF. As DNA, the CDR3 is TGTGCCAGCAGCTTCACAGGGGGTGGTCCCTGGAACACTGAAGCTTTCTTT.

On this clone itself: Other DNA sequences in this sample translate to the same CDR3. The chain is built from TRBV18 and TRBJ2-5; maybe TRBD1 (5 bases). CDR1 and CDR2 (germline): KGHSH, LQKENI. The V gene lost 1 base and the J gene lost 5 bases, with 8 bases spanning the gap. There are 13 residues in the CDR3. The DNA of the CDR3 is TGTGCCAGCTCACCACAGGGGATCGAGACCCAGTACTTC. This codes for CASSPQGIETQYF.

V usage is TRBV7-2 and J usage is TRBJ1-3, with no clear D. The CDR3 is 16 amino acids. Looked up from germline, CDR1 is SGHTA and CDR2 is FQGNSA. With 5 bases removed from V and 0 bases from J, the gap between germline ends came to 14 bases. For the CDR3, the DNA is TGTGCCAGCAGCCTATCACACGGAAACTCTGGAAACACCATATATTTT. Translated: CASSLSHGNSGNTIYF.